This is a list of T cell receptor beta chains from one sample in a study of T cells in Graves' hyperthyroidism and ophthalmopathy. One entry per CDR3 protein, called by TCRdb with MiXCR from the multiplex PCR reads. The table lists about 160,000 distinct CDR3 sequences, about 9.4% of them singletons, with less than 25% in the top ten. Sample: blood. These receptors all stem from a woman aged 18-30 years with Graves' hyperthyroidism that later progressed to Graves' ophthalmopathy. Both conserved end residues are trimmed from each CDR3.

v_gene: TRBV6-1
j_gene: TRBJ2-7
CDR3aa: ASSERRFGQSGTYEQY

v_gene: TRBV6-5
j_gene: TRBJ1-5
CDR3aa: ASSYDRGQPQH

v_gene: TRBV11-2
j_gene: TRBJ1-2
CDR3aa: ASRPSPGQGVYGYT

v_gene: TRBV7-9
j_gene: TRBJ2-2
CDR3aa: ASTTRAAGELF

v_gene: TRBV7-8
j_gene: TRBJ1-6
CDR3aa: ASSPGTSQNSPLH

v_gene: TRBV19
j_gene: TRBJ2-3
CDR3aa: ASTQMGQKTDTQY

v_gene: TRBV3-1
j_gene: TRBJ1-1
CDR3aa: ASSRPDLNTEAF

v_gene: TRBV12-3/TRBV12-4
j_gene: TRBJ1-5
CDR3aa: ASTWRAGDQPQH

v_gene: TRBV12-3/TRBV12-4
j_gene: TRBJ2-6
CDR3aa: ASSTEGSYSGANVLT

v_gene: TRBV7-9
j_gene: TRBJ1-2
CDR3aa: ASSLDTGWDYGYT

v_gene: TRBV3-1
j_gene: TRBJ1-2
CDR3aa: ASSAWDRGQSGYT

v_gene: TRBV6-1
j_gene: TRBJ1-1
CDR3aa: ASSSRTEPNTEAF

v_gene: TRBV20-1
j_gene: TRBJ2-3
CDR3aa: SARDVAGGRHTDTQY

v_gene: TRBV20-1
j_gene: TRBJ1-4
CDR3aa: SASPTTNEKLF

v_gene: TRBV6-1
j_gene: TRBJ1-2
CDR3aa: ASSGAGYT

v_gene: TRBV20-1
j_gene: TRBJ2-5
CDR3aa: SANREETQY

v_gene: TRBV19
j_gene: TRBJ1-6
CDR3aa: ASSPGVVNSPLH

v_gene: TRBV4-2
j_gene: TRBJ1-1
CDR3aa: ASSQDVTGVADTEAF

v_gene: TRBV3-1
j_gene: TRBJ1-3
CDR3aa: ASSQVDFLIY

v_gene: TRBV25-1
j_gene: TRBJ1-4
CDR3aa: ASSEQGATNEKLF

v_gene: TRBV6-2/TRBV6-3
j_gene: TRBJ1-6
CDR3aa: ASTFTGMGSPLH

v_gene: TRBV9
j_gene: TRBJ2-5
CDR3aa: ASSVSRGQETQY